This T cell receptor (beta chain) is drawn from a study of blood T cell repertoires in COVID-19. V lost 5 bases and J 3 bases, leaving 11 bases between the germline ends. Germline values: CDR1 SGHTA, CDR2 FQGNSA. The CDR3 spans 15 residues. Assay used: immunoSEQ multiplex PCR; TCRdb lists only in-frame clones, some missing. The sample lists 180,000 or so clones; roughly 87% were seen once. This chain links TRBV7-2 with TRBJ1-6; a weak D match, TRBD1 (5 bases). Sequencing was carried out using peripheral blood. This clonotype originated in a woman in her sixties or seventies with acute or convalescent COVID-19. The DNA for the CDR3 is TGTGCCAGCAGCCCCCGTCAGGGCTATAATTCACCCCTCCACTTT. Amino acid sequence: CASSPRQGYNSPLHF. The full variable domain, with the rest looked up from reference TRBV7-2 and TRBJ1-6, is GAGVSQSPSNKVTEKGKDVELRCDPISGHTALYWYRQSLGQGLEFLIYFQGNSAPDKSGLPSDRFSAERTGGSVSTLTIQRTQQEDSAVYLCASSPRQGYNSPLHFGNGTRLTVT.